The subject of this entry is one TCR beta chain. Patients from Seattle were sampled longitudinally, starting during active infection. These data come from a study of blood T cell repertoires in COVID-19. V shed 0 bases and J 3 bases; nucleotides not matched to a gene: 3. From germline, CDR1 is KGHDR and CDR2 SFDVKD. This CDR3 is built from 16 residues. The assay was immunoSEQ multiplex PCR, and TCRdb's table has in-frame clones only and misses some. The repertoire includes some 90,000 clones, about 90% of them detected once, and around 2.8% sits in the top ten. This chain connects TRBV24-1 to TRBJ2-2, with 7 bases fitting TRBD1. This clonotype was obtained from a man aged 50 to 60 with COVID-19, enrolled during active disease. The specimen sequenced was peripheral blood. CDR3 sequence reads: CATSDLNRGYTGELFF. In DNA form, the CDR3 reads TGTGCCACCAGTGATTTGAACAGGGGATACACCGGGGAGCTGTTTTTT.